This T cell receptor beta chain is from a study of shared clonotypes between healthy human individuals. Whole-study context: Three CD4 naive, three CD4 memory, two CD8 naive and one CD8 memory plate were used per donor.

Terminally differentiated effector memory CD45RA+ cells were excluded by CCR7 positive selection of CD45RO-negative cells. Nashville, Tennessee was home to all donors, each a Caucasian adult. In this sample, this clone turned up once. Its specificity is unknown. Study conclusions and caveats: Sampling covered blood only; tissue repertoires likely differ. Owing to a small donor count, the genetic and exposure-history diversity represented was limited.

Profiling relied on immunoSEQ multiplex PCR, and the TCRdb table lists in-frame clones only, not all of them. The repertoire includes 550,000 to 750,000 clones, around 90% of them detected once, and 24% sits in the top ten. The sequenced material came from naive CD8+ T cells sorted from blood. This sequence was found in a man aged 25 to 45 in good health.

The CDR3, as DNA: TGCGCCAGCAGTCGTGCTCCGGCCCCAAAGGACGAGCAGTACTTC. Its protein product is CASSRAPAPKDEQYF. The chain carries TRBV23-1 and TRBJ2-7; no clear D. TRBV23-1 is an ORF, with its function uncertain. This CDR3 is 15 amino acids long. Trimming left V 4 bases short and J 5 bases short, with 18 bases between.